These 29 T cell receptor beta chains were sequenced from one sample in a study of CD8+CD57+ T cells in acquired aplastic anemia. Patients selected for sequencing had displayed CD8+CD57+ cell expansion by flow cytometry. Genomic DNA, the template, was used for profiling of the TCR beta VDJ and CDR3. TCRdb re-called the reads with MiXCR, one entry per CDR3 protein. Of under 350,000 distinct CDR3 sequences in the sample, 45% to 65% were seen once. Sequenced: sorted CD4+, CD8+, or CD8+CD57+ T cells (not recorded which) from PBMCs. The receptors were gathered from a human donor with aplastic anemia.

This clonotype was counted a few times. The rearrangement joins TRBV13 to TRBJ1-6, with a weak D call TRBD1 (6 bases). CDR1 is PRHDT, CDR2 FYEKMQ, per germline (reference sequence). The CDR3 is 13 amino acids. V lost 2 bases, J lost 11 bases, and 10 bases lay in between. The CDR3 DNA reads as TGTGCCAGCAGCTTAACAGGGATTACACCCCTCCACTTT. Protein: CASSLTGITPLHF. Supplemented by reference TRBV13 and TRBJ1-6, the full variable domain reads AAGVIQSPRHLIKEKRETATLKCYPIPRHDTVYWYQQGPGQDPQFLISFYEKMQSDKGSIPDRFSAQQFSDYHSELNMSSLELGDSALYFCASSLTGITPLHFGNGTRLTVT.

V usage is TRBV11-2 and J usage is TRBJ2-5, with D perhaps matching TRBD1 or TRBD2 (5 bases each). The CDR3 totals 14 residues. V was trimmed by 5 bases and J by 5 bases, leaving 15 bases between them. Looked up from germline, CDR1 is SGHAT and CDR2 is FQNNGV. CDR3 residues: CASSVRDLVETQYF. The DNA for the CDR3 is TGTGCCAGCAGCGTCCGGGACCTAGTGGAGACCCAGTACTTC.

The genes are TRBV12-3 or TRBV12-4 and TRBJ2-4; 7 nucleotides align to TRBD1. The CDR3 extends over 14 amino acids. Trimming removed 6 bases from V and 8 bases from J; junction bases left unmatched: 10. CDR3 residues: CASSKRDSWDIQYF. The CDR3 DNA is TGTGCCAGCAGCAAACGGGACAGCTGGGACATTCAGTACTTC.

This clonotype was detected ten times or more. The rearrangement links TRBV4-1 to TRBJ1-6; 12 bases align to TRBD1. V shed 0 bases and J 10 bases; nucleotides not matched to a gene: 1. CDR3 length: 15 amino acids. Germline assignment: CDR1 MGHRA and CDR2 YSYEKL. The CDR3 sequence: CASSQDGTGGSPLHF. The DNA for the CDR3 is TGCGCCAGCAGCCAAGATGGGACAGGGGGCTCACCCCTCCACTTT.

The rearrangement uses TRBV10-2 and TRBJ1-2; D gene unclear. Germline V gene lookup returns CDR1 WSHSY and CDR2 SAAADI. This CDR3 comprises 13 residues. The ends were cut back, 2 bases at V and 5 bases at J, with 9 bases in the middle. CDR3 residues: CASSEGPQYGYTF. CDR3 sequence (DNA): TGCGCCAGCAGTGAGGGTCCTCAGTATGGCTACACCTTC.

V and J are TRBV24-1 and TRBJ2-5, with 10 bases lining up with TRBD2. The CDR3 sequence is 15 residues long. Germline V gene data show CDR1 as KGHDR and CDR2 as SFDVKD. V lost 5 bases and J lost 4; bases outside the gene matches: 6. Here the CDR3 DNA reads TGTGCCACCAGTGGGGCTAGCGGGGGCCTAGAGACCCAGTACTTC. Translating it yields CATSGASGGLETQYF.

Comment on this clonotype: It is likely a read error, because the conserved phenylalanine at the end of the CDR3 is missing. The chain is built from TRBV7-9 and TRBJ1-6; D is perhaps TRBD1 (5 bases). V shed 5 bases and J shed 6 bases, with 8 bases lying between them. The CDR3 spans 13 residues. CDR1 is SEHNR, CDR2 FQNEAQ, per germline (reference sequence). In DNA form, the CDR3 reads TGTGCCAGCAGCCGACAGACTAATTCACCCCTCCACATT. It encodes CASSRQTNSPLHI.

There are many counts of this clonotype. The V gene is TRBV20-1, the J gene TRBJ2-2; the D is unclear. V lost 5 bases to trimming and J lost 0 bases, with 10 bases between them. The CDR3 loop spans 14 amino acids. Per the germline V gene, CDR1 is DFQATT and CDR2 is SNEGSKA (reference sequence). In DNA form, the CDR3 reads TGCAGTGCTCCAAGGATCGCGAACACCGGGGAGCTGTTTTTT. This encodes CSAPRIANTGELFF.

With regard to this clonotype: The missing conserved phenylalanine or tryptophan at the end of this CDR3 makes a read error likely. The chain employs TRBV29-1 and TRBJ1-1; 7 bases are shared with TRBD1. Per the germline V gene, CDR1 is SQVTM and CDR2 is ANQGSEA. The CDR3 totals 13 residues. CDR3 bases: TGCAGCGCTGGAGGGGGCAGGGGGACTGAGGCTTTCCTT. Translation gives CSAGGGRGTEAFL.

Notes on this clonotype: This may come from a read error, since a much larger clone is one base off. This rearrangement joins TRBV7-2 to TRBJ2-6, with D perhaps TRBD1 (6 bases). The CDR3 sequence is 15 residues long. Trimming left V 8 bases short and J 2 bases short, with 13 bases between. Germline V gene lookup returns CDR1 SGHTA and CDR2 FQGNSA. CDR3 sequence reads: CASGRTGPGANVLTF. The CDR3 DNA reads TGTGCCAGCGGCCGTACAGGGCCTGGGGCCAACGTCCTGACTTTC.

The V and J genes are TRBV2 and TRBJ2-7, with D unclear. Germline V gives CDR1 SNHLY, CDR2 FYNNEI. The V and J ends lost 10 bases and 2 bases respectively, with 15 bases between them. The CDR3 loop spans 13 amino acids. The CDR3 region is CATTDLLTYEQYF. In DNA, the CDR3 is TGTGCCACCACCGACCTCTTAACCTACGAGCAGTACTTC.

In its sample, this clonotype was seen a few times. The chain has TRBV20-1 and TRBJ2-1; D gene uncertain. The CDR3 covers 11 residues. The germline gives CDR1 DFQATT, CDR2 SNEGSKA (reference sequence). Trimming left V 1 base short and J 8 bases short, with 6 bases between. The CDR3 is CSARAGHEQFF. CDR3 bases: TGCAGTGCTAGAGCAGGTCATGAGCAGTTCTTC.

This clonotype was seen ten or more times. The CDR3 spells CSADGDTPQHF. The CDR3 DNA sequence: TGCAGTGCTGACGGGGATACGCCCCAGCATTTT. The rearrangement links TRBV20-1 to TRBJ1-5; no definite D call. Per the germline V gene, CDR1 is DFQATT and CDR2 is SNEGSKA (reference sequence). Trimming removed 5 bases from V and 9 bases from J, with 11 bases in between. The CDR3 runs to 11 residues.

CDR3 loop: CASLRTGLYEQYF. CDR3 bases: TGTGCCAGCCTAAGGACAGGGCTCTACGAGCAGTACTTC. The genes are TRBV12-3 or TRBV12-4 and TRBJ2-7, with 8 bases lining up with TRBD1. The CDR3 runs to 13 residues. With V trimmed by 8 bases and J by 3 bases, 6 bases remained unmatched.

The chain recombines TRBV24-1 with TRBJ2-3; D is tentatively TRBD1 or TRBD2 (5 bases each). Germline values: CDR1 KGHDR, CDR2 SFDVKD. This CDR3 spans 17 amino acids. The germline V and J ends were trimmed by 3 bases and 8 bases, with 23 bases remaining between them. In DNA, the CDR3 is TGTGCCACCAGTGATAAACCGGGACGGAGAGGGGCAGCTACGCAGTATTTT. The encoded protein is CATSDKPGRRGAATQYF.

This clonotype has ten or more counts. The V and J genes are TRBV5-1 and TRBJ2-1; tentatively, D is TRBD1 (6 bases). This CDR3 spans 15 amino acids. V lost 4 bases and J lost 3, with 14 bases in between. Germline V lookup: CDR1 SGHRS, CDR2 YFSETQ. DNA of the CDR3: TGCGCCAGCAGCCCGGTAGGGGGATACTACAATGAGCAGTTCTTC. Translation: CASSPVGGYYNEQFF.

V usage is TRBV7-8 and J usage is TRBJ1-6; D is possibly TRBD1 (5 bases). The germline CDR1 and CDR2 sequences are SGHVS and FQNEAQ. The V and J ends lost 4 bases and 11 bases respectively, with 15 bases between them. This CDR3 is 14 amino acids long. This chain's CDR3 is CASSSAGTGPPLHF. CDR3 sequence (DNA): TGTGCCAGCAGCTCCGCCGGTACAGGTCCACCCCTCCACTTT.

The rearrangement joins TRBV2 to TRBJ1-1, with D uncertain. V lost 1 base, J lost 0 bases, and 6 bases lay in between. The CDR3 covers 14 residues. Germline CDR1 reads SNHLY; CDR2 reads FYNNEI. The CDR3 DNA follows: TGTGCCAGCAGTGAAGTCGGGGTGAACACTGAAGCTTTCTTT. It translates to CASSEVGVNTEAFF.

The V and J genes are TRBV10-3 and TRBJ1-1, with no clear D. Germline V gene sequence: CDR1 ENHRY, CDR2 SYGVKD. V gave up 4 bases and J gave up 1 base, with 7 bases separating them. The CDR3 is 13 residues long. This CDR3 is CAISAIENTEAFF. DNA for the CDR3: TGTGCCATCAGTGCCATAGAGAACACTGAAGCTTTCTTT.

This clonotype appeared many times. The gene calls are TRBV6-5 and TRBJ2-1; D is uncertain. CDR3 size: 13 residues. Trimming removed 0 bases at V and 6 bases at J, with 6 bases between. Looked up from germline, CDR1 is MNHEY and CDR2 is SVGAGI. This CDR3 reads CASSYSSVNEQFF. DNA of the CDR3: TGTGCCAGCAGTTACTCATCAGTCAATGAGCAGTTCTTC.

Ten or more counts support this clonotype. With a much larger clone just one base away, this may be a read error. The V gene is TRBV7-9, the J gene TRBJ1-1, with a weak D call TRBD1 (5 bases). Germline lookup yields CDR1 SEHNR and CDR2 FQNEAQ (reference sequence). V gave up 8 bases and J gave up 3 bases, with 10 bases separating them. This CDR3 contains 12 residues. The CDR3 sequence: CASVPQDTEAFF. The CDR3 region has the DNA TGTGCCAGCGTACCACAGGACACTGAAGCTTTCTTT.

The chain links TRBV6-1 to TRBJ2-7; D may be TRBD2 (5 bases). The V gene's germline CDR1 is MNHNS and CDR2 SASEGT. V was pared by 6 bases and J by 1 base, with 19 bases between. The CDR3 has 16 amino acids. The CDR3 nucleotides are TGTGCCAGCAGCCCAAGCTTCGGACGGGAATCCTACGAGCAGTACTTC. Protein sequence: CASSPSFGRESYEQYF.

This clonotype has ten or more counts. The V gene is TRBV7-9, the J gene TRBJ2-7; D may correspond to TRBD1 or TRBD2 (6 bases each). The CDR3 sequence is 14 residues long. The germline CDR1 and CDR2 sequences are SEHNR and FQNEAQ (reference sequence). Trimming shortened V by 1 base and J by 6 bases, and 13 bases separated the two germline ends. Here the CDR3 reads CASSLGGGLREQYF. The CDR3 DNA follows: TGTGCCAGCAGCTTAGGTGGGGGGCTCCGCGAGCAGTACTTC.

The genes are TRBV19 and TRBJ1-2; D gene uncertain. Germline V lookup: CDR1 LNHDA, CDR2 SQIVND (reference sequence). This CDR3 spans 12 amino acids. Between the trimmed V and J ends, which lost 1 base and 5 bases, there was a span of 5 bases. CDR3 DNA sequence: TGTGCCAGTAGTATAGGGCCTTATGGCTACACCTTC. Its protein product is CASSIGPYGYTF.

In the case of this clonotype: Its ends do not fully match the called genes, so a read error is possible. As DNA, the CDR3 is TGTGCCAGCAGTTCACAGGGGGTGCTGTTTTTT. Residues: CASSSQGVLFF. J is TRBJ2-2 and V is TRBV2; 8 bases match TRBD1. The CDR3 totals 11 residues. Germline V gene data show CDR1 as SNHLY and CDR2 as FYNNEI.

This clonotype was seen once. The V gene is TRBV12-3 or TRBV12-4, the J gene TRBJ1-2, with TRBD1 as a possible D gene (6 bases). The CDR3 consists of 13 residues. Trimming shortened V by 4 bases and J by 7 bases, and 13 bases separated the two germline ends. CDR3 region: CASSSQGYTGYTF. The CDR3 DNA reads TGTGCCAGCAGTTCACAGGGTTACACTGGCTACACCTTC.

This chain connects TRBV20-1 to TRBJ2-6; TRBD2 agrees at 11 bases. The CDR3 totals 20 residues. The V and J ends lost 1 base and 1 base, in that order; junction bases with no gene match: 12. CDR1 DFQATT and CDR2 SNEGSKA come from the germline V gene (reference sequence). CDR3 loop: CSARGGLAEMMLSGANVLTF. CDR3 DNA sequence: TGCAGTGCTAGAGGGGGACTAGCGGAGATGATGTTATCTGGGGCCAACGTCCTGACTTTC.

The V and J genes are TRBV6-1 and TRBJ1-1, with no clear D. Germline V gene lookup returns CDR1 MNHNS and CDR2 SASEGT. CDR3 size: 13 residues. V dropped 5 bases and J dropped 5 bases, with 12 bases sitting between them. DNA for the CDR3: TGTGCCAGCAGTCCCCCCGGGAGGACTGAAGCTTTCTTT. Protein product: CASSPPGRTEAFF.

The rearrangement uses TRBV6-4 and TRBJ2-3; D unresolved. The CDR3 runs to 16 residues. In germline, CDR1 is MRHNA, CDR2 SNTAGT. V was shortened by 0 bases and J by 0 bases, with 10 bases between the two germline ends. CDR3 in amino acids: CASSDSKGTSTDTQYF. The DNA of the CDR3 is TGTGCCAGCAGTGACTCGAAGGGTACTAGCACAGATACGCAGTATTTT.